This TCR beta chain was profiled in a study of identical twins. General study results and limits: Among out-of-frame alpha sequences shared by twins, low generation probability occurred in excess. High-abundance cord blood beta clonotypes had fewer insertions; memory repertoires showed none.

This CDR3 has 11 residues. Germline V gives CDR1 DFQATT, CDR2 SNEGSKA (reference sequence). Deletions cut 6 bases from V and 3 bases from J, with 9 bases between. This clonotype has at least ten counts. The antigen is not known. Through template switching, a universal primer site was introduced, and the cDNA contained unique molecular identifiers. TCRdb reprocessed the 5' RACE reads via MiXCR and lists one record per CDR3 protein. Counted here are 690,000 or so distinct CDR3 sequences, 8.5% to 9.5% occurring once; the ten biggest clones make up around 0.98%. This sample was shared with a second study, whose subject was yellow fever vaccine responses in identical twins.

The source of this sequence is a woman aged 18-29 years in good health. The genes are TRBV20-1 and TRBJ2-7, with TRBD2 as a possible D gene (5 bases). Sequenced material: PBMCs. CDR3 region: CSAKGSYEQYF. CDR3 nucleotides: TGCAGTGCCAAAGGGAGCTACGAGCAGTACTTC.